One T cell receptor beta chain is described in this entry. The entry originates in a study of cytomegalovirus exposure and HLA in healthy donors. Looking at the study overall: The approximately 110 validation repertoires, a later analysis reported, used the same platform as the approximately 670 repertoires from the first cohort.

Assay used: immunoSEQ multiplex PCR; TCRdb lists only in-frame clones, some missing. In the table there are about 240,000 clones, around 87% of which are singletons. The V gene's germline CDR1 is SGHNT and CDR2 YYREEE (reference sequence). There are 12 residues in the CDR3. The V gene lost 0 bases and the J gene lost 10 bases, with 10 bases spanning the gap. The sequence came from a woman younger than 45 in good health and CMV-seropositive. The source material was PBMCs. The chain links TRBV5-4 to TRBJ1-2; tentative D call: TRBD1 (5 bases). Written as DNA, the CDR3 is TGTGCCAGCAGCTTGGGGGGGGTTGCCTACACCTTC. Its protein is CASSLGGVAYTF.